Below, 17 T cell receptor beta chains from the same sample are listed, as sequenced in a study of T cell changes during pregnancy in multiple sclerosis. Sequenced by immunoSEQ multiplex PCR; TCRdb stores in-frame clones only, minus some. The table has around 64,000 clones, over 90% seen once. Specimen: CD8+ T cells from peripheral blood mononuclear cells, collected in the third trimester of pregnancy. The receptors were gathered from a female donor with multiple sclerosis, enrolled in a pregnancy study.

This chain uses TRBV4-1 with TRBJ2-7, with TRBD2 as a possible D gene (6 bases). CDR1 and CDR2 (germline): MGHRA, YSYEKL. The length of the CDR3 is 16 residues. Trimming pared 0 bases from V and 5 bases from J, leaving 17 bases between. CDR3 nucleotides: TGCGCCAGCAGCCAAGAGGAGGGTGGTCCCCTAGACGAGCAGTACTTC. It translates to CASSQEEGGPLDEQYF.

The chain carries TRBV19 and TRBJ2-7, with 10 bases lining up with TRBD1. CDR1 LNHDA and CDR2 SQIVND come from the germline V gene (reference sequence). V lost 2 bases to trimming and J lost 1 base; unmatched junction nucleotides: 8. The CDR3 length is 17 residues. The CDR3 nucleotides are TGTGCCAGTAGTATAAGTGATAGGGACAGGGGATCCTACGAGCAGTACTTC. Amino acid sequence: CASSISDRDRGSYEQYF.

V gene TRBV23-1 combines with J gene TRBJ1-1; no definite D call. TRBV23-1 is placed among ORFs of uncertain function. This CDR3 comprises 15 residues. The V and J ends lost 2 bases and 2 bases respectively, with 12 bases between them. CDR3 bases: TGCGCCAGCAGTCAAGGAGAGGCAGACAACACTGAAGCTTTCTTT. It specifies CASSQGEADNTEAFF.

This clone came up once. The chain employs TRBV28 and TRBJ2-7, with D possibly matching TRBD2 (5 bases). The V and J ends lost 3 bases and 2 bases respectively, with 11 bases between them. The CDR3 has 14 residues. Germline V CDR1 and CDR2: MDHEN, SYDVKM. CDR3 bases: TGTGCCAGCAGTTTCAGGACTCGAACCTACGAGCAGTACTTC. The encoded protein is CASSFRTRTYEQYF.

The rearrangement joins TRBV11-3 to TRBJ2-5; TRBD2 matches 12 bases. J was trimmed by 4 bases and V by 0 bases; bases with no gene match: 6. Germline lookup yields CDR1 SGHNT and CDR2 YENEEA. This CDR3 has 17 amino acids. The DNA of the CDR3 is TGTGCCAGCAGCTTAGACAAGACTAGCGGGAGTTCAGAGACCCAGTACTTC. As protein: CASSLDKTSGSSETQYF.

The chain recombines TRBV9 with TRBJ1-3; no clear D gene. CDR3 length: 15 residues. Per germline, CDR1 SGDLS and CDR2 YYNGEE. Trimming removed 2 bases from V and 0 bases from J, with 9 bases in between. In nucleotides, the CDR3 is TGTGCCAGCAGCGTGGGCGGGAGCTCTGGAAACACCATATATTTT. This encodes CASSVGGSSGNTIYF.

The genes are TRBV21-1 and TRBJ2-1; TRBD1, the D gene given by the table, was not confirmed from the DNA. TRBV21-1 is a documented pseudogene. The CDR3 contains 16 residues. CDR3 in amino acids: CASSNKKGESYNEQFF. CDR3 nucleotide sequence: TGTGCCAGCAGCAACAAAAAGGGGGAATCCTACAATGAGCAGTTCTTC.

This CDR3 is CSVAKNTEAFF. The CDR3, as DNA: TGCAGCGTTGCCAAGAACACTGAAGCTTTCTTT. The rearrangement uses TRBV29-1 and TRBJ1-1; the D is unclear. CDR1 and CDR2 from the germline V gene are SQVTM and ANQGSEA. The CDR3 sequence is 11 residues long. V lost 4 bases to trimming and J lost 1 base, with 4 bases between them.

The chain couples TRBV29-1 to TRBJ2-7; TRBD2 agrees at 11 bases. V was pared by 6 bases and J by 6 bases, with 7 bases of the junction left unmatched. The germline gives CDR1 SQVTM, CDR2 ANQGSEA. This CDR3 spans 13 amino acids. CDR3 sequence: CSVETSGNGEQYF. CDR3 nucleotides: TGCAGCGTGGAGACTAGCGGGAACGGCGAGCAGTACTTC.

In DNA form, the CDR3 reads TGTGCCAGCAGCTTAGGCAGGGGGACTGGAAACACCATATATTTT. Amino acid sequence: CASSLGRGTGNTIYF. The genes are TRBV7-6 and TRBJ1-3, with TRBD1 identical over 7 bases. Unmatched junction bases numbered 2, after V lost 1 base and J lost 2 bases. The CDR3 has 15 residues. Germline CDR1 SGHVS, CDR2 FNYEAQ.

V usage is TRBV27 and J usage is TRBJ1-3; D call uncertain. The CDR3 length is 15 residues. Trimming left V 0 bases short and J 4 bases short, with 10 bases between. Germline V gene lookup returns CDR1 MNHEY and CDR2 SMNVEV (reference sequence). The CDR3 loop reads CASSLSVRLGNTIYF. The CDR3 bases are TGTGCCAGCAGTTTATCCGTGCGATTGGGAAACACCATATATTTT.

Only one count was recorded for this clone. The gene calls are TRBV27 and TRBJ1-1; TRBD1 matches at 7 bases. This CDR3 has 14 residues. CDR1 is MNHEY, CDR2 SMNVEV, per germline (reference sequence). J lost 5 bases, V lost 3 bases, and 6 bases had no gene match. The CDR3 region has the DNA TGTGCCAGCAGTTTGAGAGGGGGCCAAACTGAAGCTTTCTTT. It yields the protein CASSLRGGQTEAFF.

J is TRBJ2-2 and V is TRBV4-1, with TRBD2 matching over 10 bases. This CDR3 contains 19 residues. The V segment lost 1 base and the J segment 7 bases; nucleotides outside the gene matches: 15. The germline CDR1 and CDR2 sequences are MGHRA and YSYEKL. The DNA of the CDR3 is TGCGCCAGCAGCCAAGCCGGGACTAGCGCTATGAGGTATGGCGGGGAGCTGTTTTTT. This encodes CASSQAGTSAMRYGGELFF.

Only one count was recorded for this clone. This chain joins TRBV5-1 and TRBJ1-3, with 8 bases lining up with TRBD1. J gave up 3 bases and V 4 bases, and 6 bases lay outside the gene matches. The CDR3 runs 15 residues. The germline V gene encodes CDR1 SGHRS and CDR2 YFSETQ. CDR3 loop: CASSRSTGGGNTIYF. DNA of the CDR3: TGCGCCAGCAGCCGGTCAACAGGGGGTGGAAACACCATATATTTT.

This sequence joins TRBV27 and TRBJ1-1; a weak D match, TRBD1 (6 bases). CDR1 is MNHEY, CDR2 SMNVEV, per germline (reference sequence). This CDR3 has 14 amino acids. The V gene lost 6 bases and the J gene lost 3 bases, with 14 bases spanning the gap. This CDR3 is CASSQNRAYTEAFF. The DNA of the CDR3 is TGTGCCAGCAGCCAGAACAGGGCTTACACTGAAGCTTTCTTT.

The chain has TRBV4-1 and TRBJ1-1, with D possibly matching TRBD1 (6 bases). The CDR3 has 15 residues. CDR1 MGHRA and CDR2 YSYEKL come from the germline V gene. With 5 bases removed from V and 1 base from J, the gap between germline ends came to 14 bases. The CDR3 here is CASSGNMGANTEAFF. Here the CDR3 DNA reads TGCGCCAGCAGCGGTAATATGGGGGCGAACACTGAAGCTTTCTTT.

The genes are TRBV19 and TRBJ1-1, with unresolved D. This CDR3 has 15 residues. The germline V gene encodes CDR1 LNHDA and CDR2 SQIVND (reference sequence). The V end was cut by 3 bases, the J end by 0 bases, with 11 bases between. The CDR3 DNA follows: TGTGCCAGTAGTATCGGAGCCAACATGAACACTGAAGCTTTCTTT. Protein sequence: CASSIGANMNTEAFF.